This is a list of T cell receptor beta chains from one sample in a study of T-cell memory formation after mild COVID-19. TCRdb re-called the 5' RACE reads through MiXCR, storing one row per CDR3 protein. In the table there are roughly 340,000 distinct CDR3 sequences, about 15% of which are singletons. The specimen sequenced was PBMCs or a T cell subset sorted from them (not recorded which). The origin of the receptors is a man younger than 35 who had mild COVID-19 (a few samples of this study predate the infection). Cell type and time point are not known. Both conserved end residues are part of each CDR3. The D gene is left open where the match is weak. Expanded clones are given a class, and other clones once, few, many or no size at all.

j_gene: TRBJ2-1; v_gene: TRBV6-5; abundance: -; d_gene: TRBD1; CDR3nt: TGTGCCACCTCCGGGACAGGGTCATACAATGAGCAGTTCTTC; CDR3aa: CATSGTGSYNEQFF
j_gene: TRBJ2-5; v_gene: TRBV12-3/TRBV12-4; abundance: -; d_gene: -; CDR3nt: TGTGCCAGCACCAACACATTCCAAGAGACCCAGTACTTC; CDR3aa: CASTNTFQETQYF
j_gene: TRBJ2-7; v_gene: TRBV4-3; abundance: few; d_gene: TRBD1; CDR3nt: TGCGCCAGCAGCCAAACCGGGACAGGGGTTTACGAGCAGTACTTC; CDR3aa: CASSQTGTGVYEQYF
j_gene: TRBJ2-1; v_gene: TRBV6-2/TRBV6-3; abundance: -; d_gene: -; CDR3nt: TGTGCCAGCAGTAGGGTCTTAGGGGGGGACAATGAGCAGTTCTTC; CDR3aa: CASSRVLGGDNEQFF
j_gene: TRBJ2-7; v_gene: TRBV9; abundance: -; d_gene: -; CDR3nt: TGTGCCAGCAGCGTAGGAGGACAGTGGGGCGCCGAGCAGTACTTC; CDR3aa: CASSVGGQWGAEQYF
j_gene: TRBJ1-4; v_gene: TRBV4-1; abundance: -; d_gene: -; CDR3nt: TGCGCCAGCAGCCCCCTGGAGGCGGTGAATGAAAAACTGTTTTTT; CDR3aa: CASSPLEAVNEKLFF
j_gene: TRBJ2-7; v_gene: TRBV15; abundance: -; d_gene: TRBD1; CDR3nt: TGTGCCACCAGCAGAGGGGGGACAGCGGACGAGCAGTACTTC; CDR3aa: CATSRGGTADEQYF
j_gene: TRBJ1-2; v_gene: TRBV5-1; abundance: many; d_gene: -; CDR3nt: TGCGCCAGCAGCCAGGGCGCATCGGGGGGCTACACCTTC; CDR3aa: CASSQGASGGYTF
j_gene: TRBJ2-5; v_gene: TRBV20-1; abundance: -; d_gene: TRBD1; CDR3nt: TGCAGTGCTGATGCCGGGACAGTCCAAGAGACCCAGTACTTC; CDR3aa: CSADAGTVQETQYF
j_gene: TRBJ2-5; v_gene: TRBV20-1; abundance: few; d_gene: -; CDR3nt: TGCAGTGCTGGCCGCAGTGAGACCCAGTACTTC; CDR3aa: CSAGRSETQYF
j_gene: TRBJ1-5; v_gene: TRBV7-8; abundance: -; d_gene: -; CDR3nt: TGTGCCAGCAGCTTACAGTGGGGGAGTCAGCCCCAGCATTTT; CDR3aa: CASSLQWGSQPQHF
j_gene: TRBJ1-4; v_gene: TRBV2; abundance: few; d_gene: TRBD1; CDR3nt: TGTGCCAGCAGCTCCGACAGGGGTTACGAAAAACTGTTTTTT; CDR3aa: CASSSDRGYEKLFF
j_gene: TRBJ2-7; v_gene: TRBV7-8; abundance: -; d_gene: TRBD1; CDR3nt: TGTGCCAGCAGCTCGGGACAGGTTCTAGTCGAGCAGTACTTC; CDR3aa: CASSSGQVLVEQYF
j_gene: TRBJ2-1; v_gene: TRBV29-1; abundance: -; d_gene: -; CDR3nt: TGCAGCGTTGACGGGGGCCGGGACCATTGGGACAATGAGCAGTTCTTC; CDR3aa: CSVDGGRDHWDNEQFF
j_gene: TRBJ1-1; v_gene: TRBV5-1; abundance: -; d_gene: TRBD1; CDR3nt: TGCGCCAGCAGCTCGACAGGGGGAGTCACTGAAGCTTTCTTT; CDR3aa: CASSSTGGVTEAFF
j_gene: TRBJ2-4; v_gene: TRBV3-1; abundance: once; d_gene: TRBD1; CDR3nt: TGTGCCAGCAGCCCAACAGGGGTCAGGAAGGACATTCAGTACTTC; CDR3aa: CASSPTGVRKDIQYF
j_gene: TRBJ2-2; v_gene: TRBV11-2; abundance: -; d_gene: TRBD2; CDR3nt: TGTGCCAGTCCGGGACTAGCGGGGGCCGTGAACACCGGGGAGCTGTTTTTT; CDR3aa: CASPGLAGAVNTGELFF
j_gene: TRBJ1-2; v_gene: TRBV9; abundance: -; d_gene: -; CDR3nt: TGTGCCAGCAGCGAACAACCTCAAGCTAACTATGGCTACACCTTC; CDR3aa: CASSEQPQANYGYTF
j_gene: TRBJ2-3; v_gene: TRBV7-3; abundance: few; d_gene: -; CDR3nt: TGTGCCAGCAGCTTAGACAGATCTAGCACAGATACGCAGTATTTT; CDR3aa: CASSLDRSSTDTQYF
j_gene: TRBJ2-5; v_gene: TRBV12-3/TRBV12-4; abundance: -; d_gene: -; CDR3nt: TGTGCCAGCGGATCAGAGACCCAGTACTTC; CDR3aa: CASGSETQYF
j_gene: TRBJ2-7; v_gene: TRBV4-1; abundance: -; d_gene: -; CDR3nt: TGCGCCAGCAGCCGTCCCGGTCGGTCCTACGAGCAGTACTTC; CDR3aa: CASSRPGRSYEQYF
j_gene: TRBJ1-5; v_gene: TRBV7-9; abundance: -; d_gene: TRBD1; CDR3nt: TGTGCCAGCAGCTCGACGGACAGGAATCAGCCCCAGCATTTT; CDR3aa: CASSSTDRNQPQHF
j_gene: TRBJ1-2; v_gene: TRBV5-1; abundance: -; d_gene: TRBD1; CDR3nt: TGCGCCAGCAGCCCCCGGACAGGGCAGGACTATGGCTACACCTTC; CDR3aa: CASSPRTGQDYGYTF
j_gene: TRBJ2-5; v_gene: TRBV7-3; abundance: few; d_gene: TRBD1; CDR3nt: TGTGCCAGCAGCCCGACAGGGGGCGAAAAAGAGACCCAGTACTTC; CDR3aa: CASSPTGGEKETQYF
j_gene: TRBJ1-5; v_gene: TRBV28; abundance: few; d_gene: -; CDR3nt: TGTGCCAGCAGTTTGTCCGGACCGACAAATCAGCCCCAGCATTTT; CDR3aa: CASSLSGPTNQPQHF
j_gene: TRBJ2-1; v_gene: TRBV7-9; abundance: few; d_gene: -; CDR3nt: TGTGCCAGCAGCAGCCGGCGCCCAGGGGGGACCTACAATGAGCAGTTCTTC; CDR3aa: CASSSRRPGGTYNEQFF
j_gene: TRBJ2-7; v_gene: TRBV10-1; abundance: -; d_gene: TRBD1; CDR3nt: TGCGCCAGCAGTGCCTACAGGGGGAAGGGAGGCGAGCAGTACTTC; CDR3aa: CASSAYRGKGGEQYF
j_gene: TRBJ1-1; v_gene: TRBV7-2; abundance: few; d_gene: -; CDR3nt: TGTGCCAGCAGAGGCTCGACCCCCACTGAAGCTTTCTTT; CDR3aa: CASRGSTPTEAFF
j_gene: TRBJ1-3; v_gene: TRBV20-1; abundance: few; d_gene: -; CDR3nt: TGCAGTGCTAGGGAGAGGGGGGTCTCGGGAAACACCATATATTTT; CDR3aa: CSARERGVSGNTIYF
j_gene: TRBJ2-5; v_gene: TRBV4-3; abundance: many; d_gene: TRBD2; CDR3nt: TGCGCCAGCAGCCAGGGACTAGCGGGGGGGATAGAGACCCAGTACTTC; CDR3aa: CASSQGLAGGIETQYF
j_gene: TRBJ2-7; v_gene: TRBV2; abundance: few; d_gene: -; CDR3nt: TGTGCCAGCACTGCATCACCCGAAACCTACGAGCAGTACTTC; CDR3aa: CASTASPETYEQYF